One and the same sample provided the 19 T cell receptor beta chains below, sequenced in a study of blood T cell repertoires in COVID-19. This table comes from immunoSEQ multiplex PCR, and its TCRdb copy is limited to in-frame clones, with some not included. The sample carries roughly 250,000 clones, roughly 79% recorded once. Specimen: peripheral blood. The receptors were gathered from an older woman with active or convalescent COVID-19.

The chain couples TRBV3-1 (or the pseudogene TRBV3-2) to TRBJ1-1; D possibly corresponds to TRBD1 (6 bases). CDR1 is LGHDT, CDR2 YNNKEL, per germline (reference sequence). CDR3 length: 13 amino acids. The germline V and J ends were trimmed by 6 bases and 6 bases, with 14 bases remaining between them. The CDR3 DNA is TGTGCCAGCAGTCTCGCAGGGGTGGCTGAAGCTTTCTTT. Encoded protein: CASSLAGVAEAFF.

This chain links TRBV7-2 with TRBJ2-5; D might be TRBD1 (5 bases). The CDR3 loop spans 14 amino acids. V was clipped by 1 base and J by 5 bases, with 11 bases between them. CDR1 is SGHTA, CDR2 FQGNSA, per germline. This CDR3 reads CASSLGAGLETQYF. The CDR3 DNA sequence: TGTGCCAGCAGCTTAGGGGCAGGGCTGGAGACCCAGTACTTC.

The CDR3 region has the DNA TGTGCCAGTAGTCTGGAACTCACAGGGTTCCAAGAGACCCAGTACTTC. Its translation: CASSLELTGFQETQYF. This sequence joins TRBV19 and TRBJ2-5, with D maybe TRBD1 (6 bases). Trimming took 5 bases from V and 1 from J, leaving 17 bases between them. In germline, CDR1 is LNHDA, CDR2 SQIVND (reference sequence). This CDR3 has 16 residues.

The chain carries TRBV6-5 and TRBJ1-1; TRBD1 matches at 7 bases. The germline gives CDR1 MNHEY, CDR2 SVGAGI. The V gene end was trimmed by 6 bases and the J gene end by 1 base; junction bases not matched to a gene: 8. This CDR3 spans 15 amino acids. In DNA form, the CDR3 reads TGTGCCAGCAGCCTTTCTGGGACAGCGAACACTGAAGCTTTCTTT. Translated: CASSLSGTANTEAFF.

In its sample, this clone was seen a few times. CDR3 amino acids: CASSLDSPIYSNQPQHF. In nucleotides, the CDR3 is TGTGCCAGCAGTTTGGACAGCCCTATTTATAGCAATCAGCCCCAGCATTTT. The chain couples TRBV27 to TRBJ1-5; perhaps TRBD1 as D (6 bases). The CDR3 sequence is 17 residues long. The V gene's germline CDR1 is MNHEY and CDR2 SMNVEV (reference sequence). Trimming removed 3 bases from V and 0 bases from J, with 15 bases in between.

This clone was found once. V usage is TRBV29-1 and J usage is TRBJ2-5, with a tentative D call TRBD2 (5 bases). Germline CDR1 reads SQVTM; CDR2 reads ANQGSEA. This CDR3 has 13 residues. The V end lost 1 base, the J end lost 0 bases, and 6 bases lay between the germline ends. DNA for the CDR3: TGCAGCGTTGAAGCGGGATACCAAGAGACCCAGTACTTC. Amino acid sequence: CSVEAGYQETQYF.

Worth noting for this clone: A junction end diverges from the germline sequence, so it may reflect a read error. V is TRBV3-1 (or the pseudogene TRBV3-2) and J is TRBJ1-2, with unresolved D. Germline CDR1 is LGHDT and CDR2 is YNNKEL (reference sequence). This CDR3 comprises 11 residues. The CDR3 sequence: CASSQEGTAKF. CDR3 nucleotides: TGTGCCAGCAGCCAAGAGGGTACAGCAAAGTTC.

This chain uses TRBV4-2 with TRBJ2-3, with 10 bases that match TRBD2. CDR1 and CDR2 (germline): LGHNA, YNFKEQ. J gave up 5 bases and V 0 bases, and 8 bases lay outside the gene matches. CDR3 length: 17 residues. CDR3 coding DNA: TGTGCCAGCAGCCAAGATAGCAGCGGGGGGGCCCTAGATACGCAGTATTTT. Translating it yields CASSQDSSGGALDTQYF.

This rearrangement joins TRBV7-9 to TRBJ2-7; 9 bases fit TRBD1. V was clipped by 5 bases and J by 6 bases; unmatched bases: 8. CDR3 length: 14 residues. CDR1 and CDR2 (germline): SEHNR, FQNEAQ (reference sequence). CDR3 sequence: CASSTWDRESEQYF. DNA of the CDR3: TGTGCCAGCAGCACCTGGGACAGGGAGTCCGAGCAGTACTTC.

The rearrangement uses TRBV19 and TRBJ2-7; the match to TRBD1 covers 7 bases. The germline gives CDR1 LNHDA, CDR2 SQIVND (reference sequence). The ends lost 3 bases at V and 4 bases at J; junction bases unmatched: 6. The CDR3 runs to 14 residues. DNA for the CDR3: TGTGCCAGTAGTATGACCGGGACAGCGTACGAGCAGTACTTC. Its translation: CASSMTGTAYEQYF.

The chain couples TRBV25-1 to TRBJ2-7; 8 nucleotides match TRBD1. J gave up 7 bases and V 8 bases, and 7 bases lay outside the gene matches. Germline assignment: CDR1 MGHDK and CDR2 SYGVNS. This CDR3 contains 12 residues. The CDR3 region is CASRQGPVEQYF. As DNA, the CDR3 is TGTGCCAGCCGACAGGGGCCTGTAGAGCAGTACTTC.

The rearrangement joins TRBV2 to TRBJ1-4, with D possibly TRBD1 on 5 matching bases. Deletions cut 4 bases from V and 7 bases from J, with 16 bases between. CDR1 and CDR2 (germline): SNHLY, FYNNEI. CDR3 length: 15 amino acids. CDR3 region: CASSGLGGRGEKLFF. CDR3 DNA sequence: TGTGCCAGCAGTGGGTTGGGGGGTAGAGGTGAAAAACTGTTTTTT.

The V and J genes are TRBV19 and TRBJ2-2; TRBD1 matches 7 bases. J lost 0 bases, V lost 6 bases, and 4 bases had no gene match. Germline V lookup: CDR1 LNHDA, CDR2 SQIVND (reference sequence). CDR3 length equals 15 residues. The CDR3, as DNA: TGTGCCAGTAGACCGGGACAGTCGAACACCGGGGAGCTGTTTTTT. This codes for CASRPGQSNTGELFF.

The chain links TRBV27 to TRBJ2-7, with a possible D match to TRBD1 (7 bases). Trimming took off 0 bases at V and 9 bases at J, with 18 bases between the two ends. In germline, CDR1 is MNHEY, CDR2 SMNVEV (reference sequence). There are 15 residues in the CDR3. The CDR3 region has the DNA TGTGCCAGCAGTTTATCCCAGGGGGACTCGTCTCCGCAGTACTTC. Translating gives CASSLSQGDSSPQYF.

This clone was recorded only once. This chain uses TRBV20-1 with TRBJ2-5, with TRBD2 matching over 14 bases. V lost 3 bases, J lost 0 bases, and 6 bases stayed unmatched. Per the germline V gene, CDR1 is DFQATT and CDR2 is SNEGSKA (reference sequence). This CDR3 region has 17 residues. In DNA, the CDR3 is TGCAGTGCTAGTTTAGGGACTAGCGGGAGATACCAAGAGACCCAGTACTTC. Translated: CSASLGTSGRYQETQYF.

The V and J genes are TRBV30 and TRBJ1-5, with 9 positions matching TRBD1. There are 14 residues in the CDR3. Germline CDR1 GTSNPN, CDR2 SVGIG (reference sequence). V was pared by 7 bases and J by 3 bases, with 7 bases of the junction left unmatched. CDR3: CAFDRGFINQPQHF. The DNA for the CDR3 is TGTGCCTTTGACAGGGGGTTCATCAATCAGCCCCAGCATTTT.

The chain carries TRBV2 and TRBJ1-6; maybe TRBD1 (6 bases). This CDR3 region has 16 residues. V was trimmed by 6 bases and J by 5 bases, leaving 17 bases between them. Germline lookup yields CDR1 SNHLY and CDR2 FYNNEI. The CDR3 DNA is TGTGCCAGCAGCCCCGGGGGGCCGCTCAATAATTCACCCCTCCACTTT. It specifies CASSPGGPLNNSPLHF.

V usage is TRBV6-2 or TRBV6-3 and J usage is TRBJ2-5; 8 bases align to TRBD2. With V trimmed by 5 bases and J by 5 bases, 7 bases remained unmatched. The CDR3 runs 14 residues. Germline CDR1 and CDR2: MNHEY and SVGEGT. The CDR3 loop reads CASSRGGGMETQYF. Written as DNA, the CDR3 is TGTGCCAGCAGTCGGGGCGGGGGGATGGAGACCCAGTACTTC.

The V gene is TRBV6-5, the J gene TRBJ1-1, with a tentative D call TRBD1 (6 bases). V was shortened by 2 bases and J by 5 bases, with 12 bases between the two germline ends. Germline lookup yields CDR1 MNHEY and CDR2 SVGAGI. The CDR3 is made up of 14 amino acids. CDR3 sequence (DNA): TGTGCCAGCAGTTACGACAGGCAGATTACTGAAGCTTTCTTT. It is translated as CASSYDRQITEAFF.